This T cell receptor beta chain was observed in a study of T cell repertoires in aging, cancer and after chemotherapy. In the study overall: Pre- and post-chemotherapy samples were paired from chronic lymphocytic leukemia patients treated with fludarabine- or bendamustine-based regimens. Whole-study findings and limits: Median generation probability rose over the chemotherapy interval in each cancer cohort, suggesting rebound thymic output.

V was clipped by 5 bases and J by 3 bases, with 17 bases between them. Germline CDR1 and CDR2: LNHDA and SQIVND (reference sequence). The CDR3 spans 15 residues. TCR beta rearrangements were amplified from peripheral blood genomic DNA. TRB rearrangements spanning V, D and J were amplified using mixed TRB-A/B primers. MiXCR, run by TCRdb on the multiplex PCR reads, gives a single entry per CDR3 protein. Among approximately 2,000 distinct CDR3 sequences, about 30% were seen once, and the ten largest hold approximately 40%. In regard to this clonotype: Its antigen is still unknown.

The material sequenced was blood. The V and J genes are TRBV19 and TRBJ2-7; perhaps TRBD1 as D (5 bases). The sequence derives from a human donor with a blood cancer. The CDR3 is CASSFEQGPYYEQYF. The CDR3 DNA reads TGTGCCAGTAGTTTCGAGCAGGGCCCTTACTACGAGCAGTACTTC.